The 5 T cell receptor beta chains below all came from one sample that was sequenced in a study of cytomegalovirus exposure and HLA in healthy donors. Sequenced by immunoSEQ multiplex PCR; TCRdb stores in-frame clones only, minus some. The sample holds about 65,000 clones, about 94% seen once. Sample: PBMCs. The receptor set was obtained from a young man in good health and CMV-seropositive.

The chain employs TRBV4-2 and TRBJ2-6; D is unclear. The CDR3 length is 16 residues. Germline loops: CDR1 LGHNA, CDR2 YNFKEQ. Trimming shortened V by 0 bases and J by 2 bases, and 8 bases separated the two germline ends. CDR3 in amino acids: CASSQDSGAGANVLTF. CDR3 sequence (DNA): TGTGCCAGCAGCCAAGATTCCGGAGCTGGGGCCAACGTCCTGACTTTC.

This chain connects TRBV6-4 to TRBJ2-1; 7 nucleotides line up with TRBD1. The germline V gene encodes CDR1 MRHNA and CDR2 SNTAGT. V was pared by 7 bases and J by 5 bases, with 8 bases of the junction left unmatched. The CDR3 loop spans 14 amino acids. The CDR3 spells CASKTGSENNEQFF. DNA for the CDR3: TGTGCCAGCAAGACAGGGTCCGAAAACAATGAGCAGTTCTTC.

V is TRBV27 and J is TRBJ2-1; 9 bases are shared with TRBD1. The germline gives CDR1 MNHEY, CDR2 SMNVEV (reference sequence). J was trimmed by 7 bases and V by 6 bases; bases with no gene match: 4. CDR3 length: 13 amino acids. The CDR3 region has the DNA TGTGCCAGCAGCTTGGGACAGGGTAATGAGCAGTTCTTC. Its translation is CASSLGQGNEQFF.

The table lists this clone with a count of one. This chain uses TRBV11-3 with TRBJ2-2; D may be TRBD2 (5 bases). The ends were cut back, 0 bases at V and 4 bases at J, with 12 bases in the middle. The CDR3 is 16 residues long. Germline CDR1 reads SGHNT; CDR2 reads YENEEA. The CDR3 sequence is CASSLESGRFTGELFF. CDR3 coding DNA: TGTGCCAGCAGCTTAGAAAGCGGACGATTCACCGGGGAGCTGTTTTTT.

This clone was recorded once. The chain is built from TRBV15 and TRBJ2-3; a possible D gene is TRBD1 (6 bases). The CDR3 length is 18 residues. V lost 0 bases and J lost 2, with 18 bases in between. Germline V gene data show CDR1 as LNHNV and CDR2 as YYDKDF (reference sequence). DNA of the CDR3: TGTGCCACCAGCAGAGATGCCAGGGGCTTAAAGTCCACAGATACGCAGTATTTT. Its protein is CATSRDARGLKSTDTQYF.